This T cell receptor beta chain was sequenced in a study of cytomegalovirus exposure and HLA in healthy donors. About the study: As an earlier analysis found, about 200 million T cells yielded 95 million to 130 million unique TCR beta sequences.

Germline trimming cut 1 base from V and 7 bases from J; bases unmatched to any gene: 7. This CDR3 has 16 residues. CDR1 and CDR2 (germline): SGHAT, FQNNGV. Vbeta (60) and Jbeta (13) primers were used in the PCR. Profiling relied on immunoSEQ multiplex PCR, and the TCRdb table lists in-frame clones only, not all of them. The data show around 180,000 clones, 80% to 85% seen once. This clone has just one count. The gene calls are TRBV11-2 and TRBJ2-1; 10 nucleotides agree with TRBD2. The sequenced material came from PBMCs. The TCR was taken from a boy younger than 10 in good health and CMV-seronegative. CDR3 residues: CASSLGVAGGYNEQFF. The CDR3 bases are TGTGCCAGCAGCTTAGGGGTAGCGGGGGGTTATAATGAGCAGTTCTTC.